These 8 T cell receptor beta chains share one sample of origin, sequenced in a study of T-cell memory formation after mild COVID-19. MiXCR was run by TCRdb on the 5' RACE reads, yielding one entry per CDR3 protein. The sample comprises roughly 70,000 distinct CDR3 sequences, 16% of which are singletons, and about a third rests with the top ten. Material: PBMCs or a T cell subset sorted from them (not recorded which). These receptors all stem from an adult woman who had mild COVID-19 (a few samples of this study predate the infection). Cell type and time point are not known.

This clonotype was detected only a few times. CDR3 in amino acids: CSARPTGGEGQPQHF. The CDR3 nucleotides read TGCAGTGCTAGACCGACAGGGGGCGAGGGTCAGCCCCAGCATTTT. V gene TRBV20-1 combines with J gene TRBJ1-5, with TRBD1 matching 10 bases. The CDR3 has 15 amino acids. The germline V gene has CDR1 DFQATT and CDR2 SNEGSKA (reference sequence). V lost 2 bases to trimming and J lost 6 bases; unmatched junction nucleotides: 7.

The genes are TRBV29-1 and TRBJ2-5; TRBD1 might be the D (5 bases). Trimming removed 0 bases from V and 1 base from J, with 12 bases in between. Germline CDR1 and CDR2: SQVTM and ANQGSEA. The CDR3 has 15 residues. The CDR3 region has the DNA TGCAGCGTTGAAGATTTGAGACAGCTCCAAGAGACCCAGTACTTC. This codes for CSVEDLRQLQETQYF. The full variable domain, rest sourced from reference TRBV29-1 and TRBJ2-5, is SAVISQKPSRDICQRGTSLTIQCQVDSQVTMMFWYRQQPGQSLTLIATANQGSEATYESGFVIDKFPISRPNLTFSTLTVSNMSPEDSSIYLCSVEDLRQLQETQYFGPGTRLLVL.

The chain joins TRBV11-2 to TRBJ2-7; possible D gene TRBD1, 6 bases. The CDR3 runs to 12 residues. Germline V lookup: CDR1 SGHAT, CDR2 FQNNGV. The V end was cut by 8 bases, the J end by 6 bases, with 14 bases between. The CDR3 loop is CASGGVLGEQYF. Here the CDR3 DNA reads TGTGCCAGCGGGGGCGTTTTAGGCGAGCAGTACTTC. The full variable domain, in which reference TRBV11-2 and TRBJ2-7 provide the parts outside the CDR3, is EAGVAQSPRYKIIEKRQSVAFWCNPISGHATLYWYQQILGQGPKLLIQFQNNGVVDDSQLPKDRFSAERLKGVDSTLKIQPAKLEDSAVYLCASGGVLGEQYFGPGTRLTVT.

This clonotype came up a few times. The CDR3 loop reads CSVVGEGGYEQYF. The CDR3 DNA is TGCAGCGTTGTGGGGGAGGGGGGCTACGAGCAGTACTTC. The chain carries TRBV29-1 and TRBJ2-7; maybe TRBD2 (7 bases). Trimming stripped 4 bases from V and 3 bases from J, with 13 bases between. The CDR3 extends over 13 amino acids. Germline V gives CDR1 SQVTM, CDR2 ANQGSEA.

J is TRBJ2-2 and V is TRBV24-1; 13 bases agree with TRBD2. V shed 10 bases, J shed 4 bases, and the junction held 2 bases outside the gene matches. The CDR3 contains 14 residues. Germline CDR1 is KGHDR and CDR2 is SFDVKD. CDR3 DNA: TGTGCCACTCGGACTAGCGGGAGCACCGGGGAGCTGTTTTTT. This sequence encodes CATRTSGSTGELFF.

In its sample, this clonotype was seen a few times. The chain combines TRBV5-5 with TRBJ1-1; 7 nucleotides match TRBD1. The CDR3 runs 15 residues. The J segment lost 3 bases and the V segment lost 4 bases, leaving 9 bases of the junction unmatched. Germline values: CDR1 SGHKS, CDR2 YYEKEE (reference sequence). Here the CDR3 reads CASSPPTGYYTEAFF. In nucleotides, the CDR3 is TGTGCCAGCAGCCCACCGACAGGGTACTACACTGAAGCTTTCTTT.

The gene calls are TRBV5-5 and TRBJ2-7, with TRBD2 as a possible D gene (6 bases). This CDR3 region has 13 residues. Germline V gene sequence: CDR1 SGHKS, CDR2 YYEKEE (reference sequence). Trimming pared 0 bases from V and 3 bases from J, leaving 7 bases between. The CDR3 loop reads CASSLEGGYEQYF. CDR3 DNA sequence: TGTGCCAGCAGCTTGGAGGGAGGCTACGAGCAGTACTTC.

The chain recombines TRBV27 with TRBJ2-1; D is undetermined. V lost 7 bases, J lost 3 bases, and 16 bases lay in between. Germline assignment: CDR1 MNHEY and CDR2 SMNVEV (reference sequence). This CDR3 is built from 15 residues. CDR3 DNA sequence: TGTGCCAGCACCCCTTCGGTCGGCAGCTACAATGAGCAGTTCTTC. It is translated as CASTPSVGSYNEQFF.